The 19 T cell receptor beta chains presented below share a single source sample, sequenced in a study of cytomegalovirus exposure and HLA in healthy donors. This PCR relied on a set of 60 Vbeta primers and 13 Jbeta primers. Produced via immunoSEQ multiplex PCR; TCRdb's table is partial and in-frame only. Among around 190,000 clones listed, around 78% were seen once. The sequenced material came from PBMCs. Receptor source: a woman younger than 45 in good health and CMV-seropositive.

This clone was found a few times. This CDR3 is missing its conserved last phenylalanine or tryptophan, likely due to a read error. The DNA is omitted, as the CDR3 cannot be located on it reliably, and the CDR3 follows TCRdb's listing. This sequence joins TRBV28 and TRBJ2-3; the table names TRBD1, a call not compared with the DNA. The CDR3 has 13 residues if both end residues are counted. The germline V gene encodes CDR1 MDHEN and CDR2 SYDVKM. The CDR3 is CASSLSGTGGAEL.

There are a few counts of this clone. This chain connects TRBV5-1 to TRBJ2-3; 9 bases are a match to TRBD2. The CDR3 is 14 amino acids. V gave up 6 bases and J gave up 4 bases; unmatched junction bases: 6. Per germline, CDR1 SGHRS and CDR2 YFSETQ. The CDR3: CASTRGLAADTQYF. CDR3 coding DNA: TGCGCCAGCACCCGGGGACTAGCCGCAGATACGCAGTATTTT. Based on the CDR3 plus reference TRBV5-1 and TRBJ2-3, the full variable domain is KAGVTQTPRYLIKTRGQQVTLSCSPISGHRSVSWYQQTPGQGLQFLFEYFSETQRNKGNFPGRFSGRQFSNSRSEMNVSTLELGDSALYLCASTRGLAADTQYFGPGTRLTVL.

CDR3 bases: TGTGCCAGCAGCCCCTGGGGTAGCGCTGAAGCTTTCTTT. Translation gives CASSPWGSAEAFF. This rearrangement joins TRBV28 to TRBJ1-1, with D uncertain. The CDR3 is 13 residues long. Germline values: CDR1 MDHEN, CDR2 SYDVKM. V gave up 6 bases and J gave up 6 bases, with 14 bases separating them.

This sequence joins TRBV2 and TRBJ1-2; the D gene is possibly TRBD1 (6 bases). Germline CDR1 and CDR2: SNHLY and FYNNEI. This CDR3 is built from 13 residues. Between the trimmed V and J ends, which lost 7 bases and 7 bases, there was a span of 16 bases. In nucleotides, the CDR3 is TGTGCCAGCACCAGGGGCGAGGTTGGTGGCTACACCTTC. Translated: CASTRGEVGGYTF. Variable domain in full (rest from reference TRBV2 and TRBJ1-2): EPEVTQTPSHQVTQMGQEVILRCVPISNHLYFYWYRQILGQKVEFLVSFYNNEISEKSEIFDDQFSVERPDGSNFTLKIRSTKLEDSAMYFCASTRGEVGGYTFGSGTRLTVV.

There are a few counts of this clone. V and J are TRBV5-6 and TRBJ2-1, with a weak D call TRBD2 (6 bases). The CDR3 has 15 residues. Germline CDR1 SGHDT, CDR2 YYEEEE. Deletions cut 2 bases from V and 4 bases from J, with 13 bases between. CDR3 amino acids: CASSFSGTVYNEQFF. The CDR3 region has the DNA TGTGCCAGCAGCTTCTCCGGGACTGTTTACAATGAGCAGTTCTTC.

This chain connects TRBV5-5 to TRBJ2-7; D is ambiguous. The germline gives CDR1 SGHKS, CDR2 YYEKEE (reference sequence). Trimming left V 4 bases short and J 6 bases short, with 8 bases between. The CDR3 has 11 amino acids. The CDR3 reads CASSPLSEQYF. The CDR3 coding sequence is TGTGCCAGCAGCCCTCTCTCCGAGCAGTACTTC.

The gene calls are TRBV7-9 and TRBJ2-5, with 7 bases fitting TRBD1. After removal of 4 bases from V and 4 bases from J, the junction contained 6 bases not matched to a gene. There are 14 residues in the CDR3. The germline V gene encodes CDR1 SEHNR and CDR2 FQNEAQ (reference sequence). Here the CDR3 DNA reads TGTGCCAGCAGCTCACGGACAGGCGCAGAGACCCAGTACTTC. Its translation is CASSSRTGAETQYF.

Here the CDR3 reads CASREGRGRSSYNEQFF. CDR3 nucleotides: TGTGCCAGCCGGGAGGGGCGGGGTCGATCTTCCTACAATGAGCAGTTCTTC. The gene calls are TRBV11-2 and TRBJ2-1, with 8 bases fitting TRBD2. Trimming at V came to 8 bases and at J to 1 base, leaving 13 bases not matched to a gene. The CDR3 length is 17 residues. CDR1 is SGHAT, CDR2 FQNNGV, per germline.

The rearrangement links TRBV28 to TRBJ2-7, with TRBD1 as a possible D gene (7 bases). V was shortened by 8 bases and J by 0 bases, with 11 bases between the two germline ends. In germline, CDR1 is MDHEN, CDR2 SYDVKM. The CDR3 length is 13 residues. CDR3 amino acids: CASPGGLSYEQYF. DNA for the CDR3: TGTGCCAGCCCAGGGGGACTCTCCTACGAGCAGTACTTC.

This chain links TRBV6-5 with TRBJ2-5, with 7 bases identical to TRBD1. Germline V gene lookup returns CDR1 MNHEY and CDR2 SVGAGI. The J segment lost 4 bases and the V segment lost 2 bases, leaving 4 bases of the junction unmatched. The CDR3 runs to 14 residues. CDR3 DNA sequence: TGTGCCAGCAGTTACGACAGGGTCGGAGAGACCCAGTACTTC. Translating it yields CASSYDRVGETQYF.

This clone turned up a few times. The chain couples TRBV11-2 to TRBJ1-1; unclear D gene. V dropped 0 bases and J dropped 1 base, with 6 bases sitting between them. This CDR3 region has 14 residues. CDR1 and CDR2 (germline): SGHAT, FQNNGV. CDR3 in DNA: TGTGCCAGCAGCTTAGAGCGCGGGAACACTGAAGCTTTCTTT. It is translated as CASSLERGNTEAFF.

This clone was detected only once. The chain employs TRBV16 and TRBJ2-1, with TRBD2 matching 7 bases. V trimming: 4 bases; J trimming: 1 base; junction bases outside the gene matches: 4. Germline-derived CDR1 and CDR2 are KGHSY and FQNENV. The length of the CDR3 is 15 residues. CDR3 bases: TGTGCCAGCAGCCTGAGCGGGAATTCCTACAATGAGCAGTTCTTC. Amino acids: CASSLSGNSYNEQFF.

This clone was counted a single time. V and J are TRBV4-3 and TRBJ1-2, with a weak D call TRBD1 (6 bases). The CDR3 runs 16 residues. The ends were cut back, 3 bases at V and 5 bases at J, with 19 bases in the middle. Germline V gene sequence: CDR1 LGHNA, CDR2 YSLEER. The CDR3 bases are TGCGCCAGCAGCCAGTTGGTGGGGGGGGCGCATTATGGCTACACCTTC. This codes for CASSQLVGGAHYGYTF.

This sequence joins TRBV7-2 and TRBJ2-1, with 11 bases lining up with TRBD2. This CDR3 region has 15 residues. Germline V gene lookup returns CDR1 SGHTA and CDR2 FQGNSA. V dropped 5 bases and J dropped 2; count of bases not matched to a gene: 2. The CDR3 DNA reads as TGTGCCAGCAGCGTTAGCGGGGGGGCCTACAATGAGCAGTTCTTC. Its protein product is CASSVSGGAYNEQFF. Together with reference TRBV7-2 and TRBJ2-1, the CDR3 gives the full variable domain: GAGVSQSPSNKVTEKGKDVELRCDPISGHTALYWYRQSLGQGLEFLIYFQGNSAPDKSGLPSDRFSAERTGGSVSTLTIQRTQQEDSAVYLCASSVSGGAYNEQFFGPGTRLTVL.

In this sample, this clone turned up many times. CDR3 loop: CASSQDLGQGHEKLFF. The CDR3 bases are TGCGCCAGCAGCCAAGATCTGGGACAGGGCCATGAAAAACTGTTTTTT. This sequence joins TRBV4-3 and TRBJ1-4; 9 bases map to TRBD1. Unmatched junction bases numbered 5, after V lost 0 bases and J lost 6 bases. The CDR3 sequence is 16 residues long. Germline loops: CDR1 LGHNA, CDR2 YSLEER.

This rearrangement joins TRBV30 to TRBJ2-1; 7 bases are shared with TRBD2. J lost 7 bases, V lost 2 bases, and 11 bases had no gene match. Germline CDR1 GTSNPN, CDR2 SVGIG (reference sequence). The CDR3 sequence is 15 residues long. The CDR3 spells CAWSTTRGGGNEQFF. CDR3 bases: TGTGCCTGGAGTACCACTCGCGGGGGTGGGAATGAGCAGTTCTTC.

V gene TRBV5-1 combines with J gene TRBJ2-1, with 8 bases identical to TRBD2. Germline trimming cut 0 bases from V and 7 bases from J; bases unmatched to any gene: 9. Germline CDR1 reads SGHRS; CDR2 reads YFSETQ. The CDR3 contains 16 residues. CDR3 amino acids: CASSLDRGGASNEQFF. As DNA, the CDR3 is TGCGCCAGCAGCTTGGATCGGGGGGGGGCCTCTAATGAGCAGTTCTTC.

This clone appeared once. The chain employs TRBV5-1 and TRBJ1-1; D may be TRBD1 (5 bases). V was pared by 0 bases and J by 4 bases, with 13 bases between. Germline values: CDR1 SGHRS, CDR2 YFSETQ. There are 15 residues in the CDR3. The CDR3 DNA follows: TGCGCCAGCAGCTTGGCGTCGGGGGGAGGCACTGAAGCTTTCTTT. It codes for CASSLASGGGTEAFF.

The CDR3 DNA reads TGCGCCAGCAGCTTATCCGGGACAAGCACAGATACGCAGTATTTT. Translation gives CASSLSGTSTDTQYF. This rearrangement joins TRBV5-1 to TRBJ2-3; D may be TRBD1 (6 bases). The CDR3 length is 15 residues. V lost 2 bases to trimming and J lost 0 bases, with 10 bases between them. Per the germline V gene, CDR1 is SGHRS and CDR2 is YFSETQ.